This paragraph covers one T cell receptor beta chain sequence. The antigen is unknown. This CDR3 contains 13 residues. The V end lost 1 base, the J end lost 5 bases, and 6 bases lay between the germline ends. The V gene's germline CDR1 is LGHNT and CDR2 FRNRAP. The sample comes from a study of identical twins. General observations from the study: Conclusions came from cross-sectional statistical analysis, not from following the same donors. In beta out-of-frame sequences, the excess sharing between twins was weaker.

Template switching added a universal primer binding site, and final cDNA carried unique molecular identifiers. One entry per CDR3 protein results from TCRdb running MiXCR on the 5' RACE reads. Of about 890,000 distinct CDR3 sequences listed, 9% to 15% are singletons. The same specimen was also included in a second study, on yellow fever vaccine responses in identical twins.

Material: PBMCs. The TCR sequence derives from a young woman in good health. The chain joins TRBV12-5 to TRBJ2-1, with D hard to call. DNA of the CDR3: TGTGCTAGTGGTTTGGCTCATAACAATGAGCAGTTCTTC. It translates to CASGLAHNNEQFF.